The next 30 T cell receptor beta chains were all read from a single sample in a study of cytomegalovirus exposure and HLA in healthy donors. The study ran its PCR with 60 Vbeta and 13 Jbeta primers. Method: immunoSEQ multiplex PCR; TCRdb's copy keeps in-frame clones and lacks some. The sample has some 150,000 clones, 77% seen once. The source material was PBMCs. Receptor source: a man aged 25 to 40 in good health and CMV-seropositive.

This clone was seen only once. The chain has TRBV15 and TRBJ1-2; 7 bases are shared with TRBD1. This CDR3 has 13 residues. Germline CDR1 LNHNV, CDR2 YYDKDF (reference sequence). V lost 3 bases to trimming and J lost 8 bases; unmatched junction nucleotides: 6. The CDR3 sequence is CATSRRQGGGYTF. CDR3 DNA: TGTGCCACCAGCAGGAGACAGGGAGGCGGCTACACCTTC. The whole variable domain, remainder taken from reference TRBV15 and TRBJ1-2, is DAMVIQNPRYQVTQFGKPVTLSCSQTLNHNVMYWYQQKSSQAPKLLFHYYDKDFNNEADTPDNFQSRRPNTSFCFLDIRSPGLGDTAMYLCATSRRQGGGYTFGSGTRLTVV.

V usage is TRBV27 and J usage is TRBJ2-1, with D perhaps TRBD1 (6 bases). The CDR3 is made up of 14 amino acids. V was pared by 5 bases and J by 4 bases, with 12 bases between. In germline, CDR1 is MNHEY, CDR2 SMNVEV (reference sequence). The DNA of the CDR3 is TGTGCCAGCAGTAAGGGACATGCTTACAATGAGCAGTTCTTC. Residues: CASSKGHAYNEQFF.

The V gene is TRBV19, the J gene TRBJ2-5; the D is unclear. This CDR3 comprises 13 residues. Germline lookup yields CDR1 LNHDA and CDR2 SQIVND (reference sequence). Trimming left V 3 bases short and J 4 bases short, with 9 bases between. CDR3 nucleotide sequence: TGTGCCAGTAGTATGCAGTACCTAGAGACCCAGTACTTC. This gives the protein CASSMQYLETQYF. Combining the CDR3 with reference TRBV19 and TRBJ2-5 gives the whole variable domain DGGITQSPKYLFRKEGQNVTLSCEQNLNHDAMYWYRQDPGQGLRLIYYSQIVNDFQKGDIAEGYSVSREKKESFPLTVTSAQKNPTAFYLCASSMQYLETQYFGPGTRLLVL.

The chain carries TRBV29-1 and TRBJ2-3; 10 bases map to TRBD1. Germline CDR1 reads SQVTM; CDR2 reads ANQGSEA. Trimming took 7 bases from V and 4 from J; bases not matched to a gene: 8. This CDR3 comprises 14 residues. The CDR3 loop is CSAQTGGQADTQYF. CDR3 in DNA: TGCAGCGCCCAGACAGGGGGCCAGGCAGATACGCAGTATTTT.

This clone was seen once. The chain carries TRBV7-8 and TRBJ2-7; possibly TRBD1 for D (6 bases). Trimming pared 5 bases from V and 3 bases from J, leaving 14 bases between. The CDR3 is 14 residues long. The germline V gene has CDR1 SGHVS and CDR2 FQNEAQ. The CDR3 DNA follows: TGTGCCAGCAGCCCCCTCGGACAGATCTACGAGCAGTACTTC. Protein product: CASSPLGQIYEQYF.

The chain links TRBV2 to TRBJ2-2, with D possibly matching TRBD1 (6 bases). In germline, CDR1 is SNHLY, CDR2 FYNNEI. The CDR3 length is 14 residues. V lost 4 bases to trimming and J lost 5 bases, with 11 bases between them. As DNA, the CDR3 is TGTGCCAGCAGTGCACAGGGTGGGACCGGGGAGCTGTTTTTT. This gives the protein CASSAQGGTGELFF.

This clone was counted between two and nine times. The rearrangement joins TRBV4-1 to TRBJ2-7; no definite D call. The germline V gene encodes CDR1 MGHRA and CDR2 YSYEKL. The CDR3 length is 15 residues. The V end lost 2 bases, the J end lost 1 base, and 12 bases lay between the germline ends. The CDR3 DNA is TGCGCCAGCAGCCAAACACCGAAACCATCCTACGAGCAGTACTTC. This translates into CASSQTPKPSYEQYF.

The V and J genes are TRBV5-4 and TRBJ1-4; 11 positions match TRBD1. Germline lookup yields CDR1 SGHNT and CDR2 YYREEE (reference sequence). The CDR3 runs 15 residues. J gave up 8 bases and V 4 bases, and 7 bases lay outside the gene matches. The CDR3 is CASSRGQGAREKLFF. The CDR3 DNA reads TGTGCCAGCAGCCGCGGACAGGGGGCGAGGGAAAAACTGTTTTTT.

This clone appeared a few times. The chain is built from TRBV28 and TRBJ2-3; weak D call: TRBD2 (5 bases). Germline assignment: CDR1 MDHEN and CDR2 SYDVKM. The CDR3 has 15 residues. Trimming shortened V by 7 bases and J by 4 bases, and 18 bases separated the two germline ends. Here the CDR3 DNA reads TGTGCCAGCAAACAAACTAGACCTCTCTCAGATACGCAGTATTTT. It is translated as CASKQTRPLSDTQYF.

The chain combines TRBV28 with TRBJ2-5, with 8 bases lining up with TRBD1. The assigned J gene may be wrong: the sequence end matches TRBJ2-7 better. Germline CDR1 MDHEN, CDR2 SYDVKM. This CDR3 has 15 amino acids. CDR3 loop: CASSTLGQGRYEQYF. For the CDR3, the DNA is TGTGCCAGCAGTACCTTAGGACAGGGTCGGTACGAGCAGTACTTC.

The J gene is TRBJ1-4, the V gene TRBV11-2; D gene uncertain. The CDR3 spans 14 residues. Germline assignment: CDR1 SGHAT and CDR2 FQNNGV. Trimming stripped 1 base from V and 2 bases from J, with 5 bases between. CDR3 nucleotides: TGTGCCAGCAGCTTAGGGCCGACTAATGAAAAACTGTTTTTT. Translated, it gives CASSLGPTNEKLFF.

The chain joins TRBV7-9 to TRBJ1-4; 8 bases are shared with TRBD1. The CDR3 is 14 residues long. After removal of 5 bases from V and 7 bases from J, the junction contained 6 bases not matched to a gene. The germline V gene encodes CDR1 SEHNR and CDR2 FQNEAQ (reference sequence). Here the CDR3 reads CASSQGQGFEKLFF. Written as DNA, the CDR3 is TGTGCCAGCAGCCAAGGACAGGGCTTTGAAAAACTGTTTTTT. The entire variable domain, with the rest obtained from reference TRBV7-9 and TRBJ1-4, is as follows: DTGVSQNPRHKITKRGQNVTFRCDPISEHNRLYWYRQTLGQGPEFLTYFQNEAQLEKSRLLSDRFSAERPKGSFSTLEIQRTEQGDSAMYLCASSQGQGFEKLFFGSGTQLSVL.

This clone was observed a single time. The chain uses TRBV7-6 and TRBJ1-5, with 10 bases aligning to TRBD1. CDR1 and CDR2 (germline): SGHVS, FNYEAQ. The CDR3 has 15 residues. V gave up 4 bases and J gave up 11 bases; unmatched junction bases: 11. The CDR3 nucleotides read TGTGCCAGCAGCTCCCGGGACAGGGGTGAAGGGGCCCAGCATTTT. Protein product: CASSSRDRGEGAQHF.

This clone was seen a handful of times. The CDR3 region has the DNA TGTGCCAGCAGTCGAACCCAGAACTATGGCTACACCTTC. Protein sequence: CASSRTQNYGYTF. The chain links TRBV27 to TRBJ1-2; D is ambiguous. Trimming left V 5 bases short and J 2 bases short, with 9 bases between. This CDR3 is 13 amino acids long. Per the germline V gene, CDR1 is MNHEY and CDR2 is SMNVEV (reference sequence).

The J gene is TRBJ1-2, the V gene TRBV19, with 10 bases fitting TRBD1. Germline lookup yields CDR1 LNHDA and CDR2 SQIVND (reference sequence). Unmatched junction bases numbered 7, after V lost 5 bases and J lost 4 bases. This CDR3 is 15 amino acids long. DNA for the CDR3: TGTGCCAGTAGTGAGACAGGGGGCGAGGGCTATGGCTACACCTTC. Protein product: CASSETGGEGYGYTF.

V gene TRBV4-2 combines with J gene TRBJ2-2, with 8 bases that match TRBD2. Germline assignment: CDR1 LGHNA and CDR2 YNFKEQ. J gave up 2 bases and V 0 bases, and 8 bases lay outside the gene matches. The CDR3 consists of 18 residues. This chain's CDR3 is CASSQDVIAGFNTGELFF. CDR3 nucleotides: TGTGCCAGCAGCCAAGATGTAATAGCGGGGTTTAACACCGGGGAGCTGTTTTTT.

The DNA of the CDR3 is TGTGCCAGCAGCCCCCGGACAGGGAGAGCTTTCTTT. Translating gives CASSPRTGRAFF. The rearrangement links TRBV6-5 to TRBJ1-1, with 8 bases aligning to TRBD1. V lost 6 bases, J lost 10 bases, and 7 bases stayed unmatched. From germline, CDR1 is MNHEY and CDR2 SVGAGI. This CDR3 is built from 12 residues.

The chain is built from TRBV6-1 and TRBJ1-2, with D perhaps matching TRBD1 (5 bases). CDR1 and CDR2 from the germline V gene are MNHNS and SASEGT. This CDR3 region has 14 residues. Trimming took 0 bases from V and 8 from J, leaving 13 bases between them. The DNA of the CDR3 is TGTGCCAGCAGTGAAGCGACGGAGGGGAGAGGCTACACCTTC. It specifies CASSEATEGRGYTF.

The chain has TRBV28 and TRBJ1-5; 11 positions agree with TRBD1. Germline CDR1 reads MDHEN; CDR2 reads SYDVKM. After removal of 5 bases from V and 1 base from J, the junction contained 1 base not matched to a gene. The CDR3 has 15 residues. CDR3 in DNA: TGTGCCAGCAGTGGACAGGGGGCGAGCAATCAGCCCCAGCATTTT. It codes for CASSGQGASNQPQHF.

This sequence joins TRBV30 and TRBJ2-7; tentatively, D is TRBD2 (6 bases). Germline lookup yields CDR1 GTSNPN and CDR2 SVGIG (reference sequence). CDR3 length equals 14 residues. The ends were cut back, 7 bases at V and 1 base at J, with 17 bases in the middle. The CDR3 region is CALASGGWSYEQYF. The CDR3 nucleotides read TGTGCCTTGGCCTCCGGGGGATGGTCCTACGAGCAGTACTTC.

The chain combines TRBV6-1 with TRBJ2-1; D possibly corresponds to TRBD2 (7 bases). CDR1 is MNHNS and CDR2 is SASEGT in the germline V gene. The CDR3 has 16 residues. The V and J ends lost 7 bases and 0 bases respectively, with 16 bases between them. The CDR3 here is CASIEEGGASYNEQFF. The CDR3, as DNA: TGTGCCAGCATTGAGGAAGGGGGGGCCTCCTACAATGAGCAGTTCTTC.

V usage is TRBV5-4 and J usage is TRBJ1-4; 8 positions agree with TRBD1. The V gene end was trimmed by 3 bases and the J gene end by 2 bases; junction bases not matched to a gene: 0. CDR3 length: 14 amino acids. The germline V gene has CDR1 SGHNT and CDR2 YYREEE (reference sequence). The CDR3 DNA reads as TGTGCCAGCAGCTACAGGGGGACTAATGAAAAACTGTTTTTT. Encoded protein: CASSYRGTNEKLFF. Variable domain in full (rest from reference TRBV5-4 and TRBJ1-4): ETGVTQSPTHLIKTRGQQVTLRCSSQSGHNTVSWYQQALGQGPQFIFQYYREEENGRGNFPPRFSGLQFPNYSSELNVNALELDDSALYLCASSYRGTNEKLFFGSGTQLSVL.

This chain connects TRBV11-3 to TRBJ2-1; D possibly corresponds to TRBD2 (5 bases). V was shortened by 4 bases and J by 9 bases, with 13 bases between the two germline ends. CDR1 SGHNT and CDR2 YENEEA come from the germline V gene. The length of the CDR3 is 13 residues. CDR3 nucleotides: TGTGCCAGCAGCTCGACCCGGGGATCTGAGCAGTTCTTC. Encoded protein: CASSSTRGSEQFF.

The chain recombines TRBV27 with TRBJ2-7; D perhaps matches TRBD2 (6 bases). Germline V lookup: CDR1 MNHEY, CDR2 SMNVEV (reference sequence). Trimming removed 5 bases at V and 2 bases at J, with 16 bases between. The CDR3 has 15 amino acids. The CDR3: CASSLRGTDTYEQYF. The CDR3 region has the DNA TGTGCCAGCAGTCTTCGCGGGACTGACACCTACGAGCAGTACTTC.

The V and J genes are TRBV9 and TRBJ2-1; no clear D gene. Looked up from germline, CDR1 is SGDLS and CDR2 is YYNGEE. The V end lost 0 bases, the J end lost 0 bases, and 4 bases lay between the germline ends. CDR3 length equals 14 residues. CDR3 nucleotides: TGTGCCAGCAGCGTAGTATCCTCCTACAATGAGCAGTTCTTC. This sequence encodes CASSVVSSYNEQFF.

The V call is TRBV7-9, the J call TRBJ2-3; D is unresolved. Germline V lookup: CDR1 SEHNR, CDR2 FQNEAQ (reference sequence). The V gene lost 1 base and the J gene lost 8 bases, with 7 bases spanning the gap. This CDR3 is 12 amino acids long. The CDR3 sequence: CASSLGLGTQYF. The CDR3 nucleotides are TGTGCCAGCAGCTTAGGCCTAGGTACGCAGTATTTT.

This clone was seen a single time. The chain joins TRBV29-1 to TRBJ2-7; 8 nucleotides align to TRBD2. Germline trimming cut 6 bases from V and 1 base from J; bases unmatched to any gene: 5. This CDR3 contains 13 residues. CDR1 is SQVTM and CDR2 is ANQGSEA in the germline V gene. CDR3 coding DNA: TGCAGCGTCGCGGGGGGTTATTCCTACGAGCAGTACTTC. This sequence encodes CSVAGGYSYEQYF.

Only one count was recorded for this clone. Written as DNA, the CDR3 is TGCGCCAGCAGCCAAGATAAAACGCACAACTATAATTCACCCCTCCACTTT. Its translation: CASSQDKTHNYNSPLHF. The chain recombines TRBV4-1 with TRBJ1-6, with D unclear. The CDR3 sequence is 17 residues long. V gave up 0 bases and J gave up 3 bases, with 12 bases separating them. In germline, CDR1 is MGHRA, CDR2 YSYEKL.

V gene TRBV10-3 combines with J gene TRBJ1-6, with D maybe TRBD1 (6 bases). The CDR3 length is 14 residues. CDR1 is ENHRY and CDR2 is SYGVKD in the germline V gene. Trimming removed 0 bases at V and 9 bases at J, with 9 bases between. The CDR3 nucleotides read TGTGCCATCAGTGAGTCGTCAGGGGCTTCACCCCTCCACTTT. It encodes CAISESSGASPLHF.

This CDR3 reads CASSQERAQETQYF. CDR3 sequence (DNA): TGCGCCAGCAGCCAAGAACGAGCCCAAGAGACCCAGTACTTC. The chain combines TRBV4-1 with TRBJ2-5; D not certain. CDR3 size: 14 residues. The V gene's germline CDR1 is MGHRA and CDR2 YSYEKL. V lost 0 bases, J lost 1 base, and 6 bases lay in between.